This is a list of T cell receptor beta chains from one sample in a study of cytomegalovirus exposure and HLA in healthy donors. Assay used: immunoSEQ multiplex PCR; TCRdb lists only in-frame clones, some missing. Of about 83,000 clones listed, more than 80% are singletons. Sequenced input: PBMCs. These receptors came from a woman between 25 and 40 years old in good health and CMV-seronegative. Each CDR3 is given with its conserved first and last residue. The order of the fields is J gene, V gene, CDR3 protein.

TRBJ1-2 | TRBV9 | CASSVGGDRGTHGYTF
TRBJ2-5 | TRBV30 | CAWSVPGSETQYF
TRBJ2-2 | TRBV27 | CASSPLAVWGGGTGELFF
TRBJ1-6 | TRBV5-1 | CASSLRQVNSPLHF
TRBJ2-3 | TRBV5-1 | CASSLAGSSGSQYF
TRBJ2-7 | TRBV9 | CASSVGLAGDYEQYF
TRBJ2-5 | TRBV5-1 | CASSSRDRGSSETQYF
. | TRBV28 | CASLAGGIYEQYF
TRBJ2-7 | TRBV6-5 | CASRPAGGYEQYF
TRBJ2-2 | TRBV7-6 | CASSGRGSPEAGELFF
TRBJ2-1 | TRBV5-6 | CASSAGTGGRNEQFF
. | TRBV7-8 | CASSISGETRYEQYF
TRBJ1-6 | TRBV30 | CASPGQANSPLHF
TRBJ2-2 | TRBV29-1 | CSVERTANTGELFF
TRBJ2-7 | TRBV7-8 | CASSPLAGGVYEQYF
TRBJ1-2 | TRBV5-6 | CASSFPSGAYGYTF
TRBJ1-6 | TRBV5-1 | CASSSGPGQGSSPLHF
TRBJ2-3 | TRBV2 | CAIGGKGRSRDGTQYF
TRBJ2-2 | TRBV2 | CASTRERTGELFF
TRBJ2-3 | TRBV27 | CASSPLATIDTDTQYF
TRBJ1-1 | TRBV2 | CASIDRYTEAFF
TRBJ2-7 | TRBV4-1 | CASSQRSGVYEQYF
TRBJ2-5 | TRBV28 | CASRAEWTTDDNIQETQYF
TRBJ1-4 | TRBV28 | CASSQPGGDDEKLFF
TRBJ2-1 | TRBV18 | CASSPLQGVHEQFF
TRBJ2-2 | TRBV5-1 | CASSLEVTGAAGELFF
TRBJ2-3 | TRBV5-4 | CASTQGQGTIPTDTQYF
TRBJ2-1 | TRBV28 | CASSPSGRVSYNEQFF
TRBJ1-4 | TRBV10-3 | CAISESPDRGQSPFGKLFF
TRBJ2-7 | TRBV29-1 | CSVIEPGTRPYEQYF
TRBJ2-1 | TRBV4-3 | CASSQGLAGVYGNEQFF
TRBJ2-1 | TRBV2 | CASNVGGDNEQFF
TRBJ2-4 | TRBV9 | CASSPGVVAKNIQYF
TRBJ2-5 | TRBV18 | CASSPFDSQETQYF
TRBJ1-2 | TRBV5-6 | CASSWGDFDGYTF
TRBJ1-2 | TRBV29-1 | CSVTGTYYGYTF
TRBJ2-1 | TRBV27 | CASSRDGGGNEQFF
TRBJ1-2 | TRBV5-1 | CASSTWTGKSYGYTF
TRBJ1-1 | TRBV10-3 | CAIAEGADTEAFF
TRBJ2-7 | TRBV29-1 | CSVETDAYEQYF
TRBJ1-5 | TRBV5-1 | CASSLGDRGSQPQHF